Listed below are T cell receptor beta chains from one sample, sequenced in a study of blood T cell repertoires in COVID-19. TCRdb's copy holds only in-frame clones and misses some; the assay was immunoSEQ multiplex PCR. The data contain roughly 170,000 clones, approximately 87% of them singletons. The sequencing input was peripheral blood. The receptors shown here come from an older man with active or convalescent COVID-19. Each CDR3 is given with its conserved first and last residue.

>TRBJ1-4|TRBV7-8
CASSLAGTVINEKLFF
>TRBJ2-1|TRBV19
CASSMGLADYNEQFF
>TRBJ2-2|TRBV5-5
CASSLAVANTGELFF
>TRBJ2-7|TRBV4-1
CASSQVGLTPRQYF
>TRBJ2-4|TRBV10-3
CAISDSGTGLAKNIQYF
>TRBJ1-3|TRBV6-1
CASSGGQTLSGNTIYF
>TRBJ2-1|TRBV7-3
CASSRRTGEYNEQFF
>TRBJ1-3|TRBV13
CASSQGLGTFGNTIYF
>TRBJ1-2|TRBV6-6
CASSKIDYGYTF
>TRBJ2-5|TRBV28
CASSYEGETQYF
>TRBJ1-3|TRBV18
CASSPTGLGDTIYF
>TRBJ1-2|TRBV19
CASSTRDRVNYGYTF
>TRBJ2-4|TRBV5-6
CASSLASASGIQYF
>TRBJ1-2|TRBV7-9
CASSDGQGRNIYGYTF
>TRBJ2-1|TRBV19
CASTLRTSGNEQFF
>TRBJ2-3|TRBV5-1
CASSLSGVTTDTQYF
>TRBJ2-5|TRBV11-3
CASSKGRRGETQYF
>TRBJ1-2|TRBV2
CASSERQGYSYGYTF
>TRBJ2-2|TRBV28
CASSVPSTGELFF
>TRBJ1-1|TRBV18
CASSQTRVSTPGGAEAFF
>TRBJ2-7|TRBV19
CASALGGTPYEQYF
>TRBJ1-5|TRBV2
CASMRQLYSNQPQHF
>TRBJ2-1|TRBV5-1
CASSSLAGGFNEQFF
>TRBJ2-3|TRBV15
CAISGGGRFYTQYF
>TRBJ1-1|TRBV29-1
CSVDRQNTEAFF
>TRBJ2-5|TRBV5-8
CASSLGLTGQETQYF
>TRBJ1-1|TRBV4-3
CALRQRGANTEAFF
>TRBJ1-1|TRBV6-6
CASQLQNTEAFF
>TRBJ1-1|TRBV30
CAWAGQGQAFF
>TRBJ2-3|TRBV7-2
CASSPRLAVMADTQYF
>TRBJ2-5|TRBV7-2
CASSLMGAGVETQYF
>TRBJ1-1|TRBV3-1/TRBV3-2
CASSQDGGRGKDEAFF
>TRBJ2-3|TRBV2
CASIPGLGYSSTDTQYF
>TRBJ2-2|TRBV2
CASRWSAGRTGELFF
>TRBJ1-1|TRBV9
CASSALGGMNTEAFF
>TRBJ2-7|TRBV12-3/TRBV12-4
CASSLDRNYEQYF
>TRBJ1-1|TRBV30
CAWSWSQNTEAFF
>TRBJ1-5|TRBV15
CATSRVGRQPSQPQHF
>TRBJ1-2|TRBV11-2
CASSLGTSGPNYGYTF
>TRBJ1-4|TRBV19
CASRTVATNEKLFF
>TRBJ2-5|TRBV12-3/TRBV12-4
CASSLVVVETQYF